This TCR beta chain is from a study of T-cell reconstitution after alpha-beta-depleted transplantation in children. Unique molecular identifiers were incorporated into the prepared TCRbeta library. TCRdb called the PCR reads again in MiXCR, with one record for every CDR3 protein. The sample lists more than 200,000 distinct CDR3 sequences, roughly 26% seen once, with roughly 2.5% in the top ten. Study-level findings and limits: Reportedly, alpha-beta T cells present about two months post-transplant originated from several hundred expanded clones of graft origin. T cells produced anew were the main source of T-cell counts and diversity one year after transplant. Surviving recipient cells, namely T cells and thymic progenitors, were the source of high day-60 TCRbeta diversity in some patients.

V lost 7 bases and J lost 6; bases outside the gene matches: 5. The germline V gene encodes CDR1 MNHEY and CDR2 SVGEGT. The CDR3 contains 12 residues. In its sample, this clonotype was seen a few times. What it binds is unknown. The rearrangement joins TRBV6-2 or TRBV6-3 to TRBJ2-5, with 7 bases identical to TRBD1. The sequence was collected from a girl aged 2 to 10 with Fanconi anemia, due to receive a stem cell transplant. The source was PBMCs, collected before TCRalphabeta/CD19-depleted stem cell transplant. Here the CDR3 reads CASIRTGKTQYF. The DNA of the CDR3 is TGTGCCAGCATTCGGACAGGCAAGACCCAGTACTTC.